This T cell receptor (beta chain) was sequenced for a study of cytotoxic CD8 clonotypes in ibrutinib-treated CLL. Method: immunoSEQ multiplex PCR; TCRdb's copy keeps in-frame clones and lacks some. Among about 84,000 clones listed, about 86% were seen once. This TCR derives from a human donor with chronic lymphocytic leukemia. The input for sequencing was PBMCs, taken before ibrutinib treatment.

In nucleotides, the CDR3 is TGTGCCAGCAGCAGTCTAGCGGGAGGTAAATCCACAGATACGCAGTATTTT. Translating gives CASSSLAGGKSTDTQYF. V is TRBV21-1 and J is TRBJ2-3; the table assigns TRBD2, which was not confirmed against the DNA. TRBV21-1 is shown as a pseudogene. CDR3 length: 17 residues.